The subject of this entry is one T cell receptor (beta chain). Its antigen is undetermined. Deletions cut 7 bases from V and 10 bases from J, with 16 bases between. Looked up from germline, CDR1 is MDHEN and CDR2 is SYDVKM. The CDR3 spans 12 residues. Assay used: immunoSEQ multiplex PCR; TCRdb lists only in-frame clones, some missing. The table shows about 130,000 clones, with roughly 89% occurring only once. The data stem from a study of cytomegalovirus exposure and HLA in healthy donors. General observations from the study: Most observed TCR sequences were rare, whereas some public TCRs were detected in many donors.

The V and J genes are TRBV28 and TRBJ1-1, with D maybe TRBD1 (6 bases). Sequenced material: PBMCs. This TCR was recovered from a woman between 18 and 29 years old in good health and CMV-seronegative. CDR3 nucleotides: TGTGCCAGCACCTCAGGGGCTCTGTTAGCTTTCTTT. Protein: CASTSGALLAFF.